This entry lists 29 T cell receptor beta chains sequenced from one sample in a study of T cell responses to AZD1222 COVID-19 vaccine. Data came from immunoSEQ multiplex PCR; TCRdb stores just in-frame clones and leaves some out. The sample yields tens of thousands of clones, 88% seen once. The sample was peripheral blood, taken 28 days after the second dose of the MenACWY control vaccine. Receptors originate from an adult who received the MenACWY meningococcal vaccine as a control.

The chain is built from TRBV9 and TRBJ2-2; D could derive from TRBD1 or TRBD2 (5 bases each). V was trimmed by 2 bases and J by 5 bases, leaving 13 bases between them. Germline V lookup: CDR1 SGDLS, CDR2 YYNGEE. There are 15 residues in the CDR3. The CDR3 region is CASSVAGTLTGELFF. The CDR3 DNA sequence: TGTGCCAGCAGCGTGGCCGGGACCCTAACCGGGGAGCTGTTTTTT.

The genes are TRBV2 and TRBJ2-1, with D possibly being TRBD1 or TRBD2 (6 bases each). V lost 4 bases to trimming and J lost 0 bases, with 13 bases between them. This CDR3 region has 16 residues. Germline CDR1 reads SNHLY; CDR2 reads FYNNEI. CDR3 region: CASSGGDISSYNEQFF. The DNA for the CDR3 is TGTGCCAGCAGTGGGGGGGACATTAGCTCCTACAATGAGCAGTTCTTC.

The rearrangement uses TRBV5-1 and TRBJ2-5; 9 nucleotides agree with TRBD1. The CDR3 length is 14 residues. Per the germline V gene, CDR1 is SGHRS and CDR2 is YFSETQ. V lost 3 bases, J lost 5 bases, and 5 bases stayed unmatched. CDR3 sequence: CASSYRGRGETQYF. Written as DNA, the CDR3 is TGCGCCAGCAGCTACAGGGGGCGCGGGGAGACCCAGTACTTC.

The CDR3 is CSVQGQGGTYEQYF. DNA of the CDR3: TGCAGCGTTCAAGGACAGGGGGGAACCTACGAGCAGTACTTC. The chain is built from TRBV29-1 and TRBJ2-7, with TRBD1 matching 10 bases. Germline assignment: CDR1 SQVTM and CDR2 ANQGSEA. This CDR3 has 14 residues. V lost 5 bases to trimming and J lost 2 bases; unmatched junction nucleotides: 6.

The chain employs TRBV28 and TRBJ1-2, with 7 positions matching TRBD1. In germline, CDR1 is MDHEN, CDR2 SYDVKM. V lost 6 bases and J lost 1; bases outside the gene matches: 14. The CDR3 is made up of 17 amino acids. CDR3: CASSRGAGGPFNYGYTF. CDR3 nucleotides: TGTGCCAGCAGCCGCGGGGCAGGGGGACCCTTTAACTATGGCTACACCTTC.

The gene calls are TRBV27 and TRBJ1-2, with 9 bases aligning to TRBD1. V shed 4 bases, J shed 6 bases, and the junction held 6 bases outside the gene matches. Per germline, CDR1 MNHEY and CDR2 SMNVEV (reference sequence). The CDR3 is made up of 14 amino acids. Here the CDR3 DNA reads TGTGCCAGCAGTTCAACAGGGGGCTCTAATGGCTACACCTTC. Its translation is CASSSTGGSNGYTF.

The chain has TRBV5-1 and TRBJ2-5; D not resolved. The ends were cut back, 2 bases at V and 3 bases at J, with 8 bases in the middle. The germline CDR1 and CDR2 sequences are SGHRS and YFSETQ. The CDR3 spans 13 residues. CDR3 region: CASSFSGEETQYF. The CDR3 nucleotides are TGCGCCAGCAGCTTTAGTGGGGAAGAGACCCAGTACTTC.

The chain joins TRBV24-1 to TRBJ2-2; D gene uncertain. This CDR3 spans 13 amino acids. V was shortened by 10 bases and J by 1 base, with 9 bases between the two germline ends. The germline V gene has CDR1 KGHDR and CDR2 SFDVKD. This chain's CDR3 is CATTDGNTGELFF. CDR3 DNA sequence: TGTGCCACGACGGACGGGAACACCGGGGAGCTGTTTTTT.

This clone was observed a handful of times. The rearrangement uses TRBV15 and TRBJ2-7; TRBD1 agrees at 11 bases. The germline CDR1 and CDR2 sequences are LNHNV and YYDKDF (reference sequence). The CDR3 is made up of 16 amino acids. Germline trimming cut 0 bases from V and 4 bases from J; bases unmatched to any gene: 5. The CDR3, as DNA: TGTGCCACCAGCAGAGATCCGGGACAGGGGGTATACGAGCAGTACTTC. This gives the protein CATSRDPGQGVYEQYF. The variable domain in full, with the rest retrieved from reference TRBV15 and TRBJ2-7, is DAMVIQNPRYQVTQFGKPVTLSCSQTLNHNVMYWYQQKSSQAPKLLFHYYDKDFNNEADTPDNFQSRRPNTSFCFLDIRSPGLGDTAMYLCATSRDPGQGVYEQYFGPGTRLTVT.

The chain recombines TRBV7-8 with TRBJ1-3; no reliable D call. V was trimmed by 5 bases and J by 4 bases, leaving 6 bases between them. There are 12 residues in the CDR3. Germline V gene data show CDR1 as SGHVS and CDR2 as FQNEAQ. The CDR3 sequence: CASSPRGNTIYF. The CDR3 DNA sequence: TGTGCCAGCAGCCCCCGAGGAAACACCATATATTTT.

This clone was observed a single time. The rearrangement uses TRBV11-2 and TRBJ1-2; D is uncertain. CDR3 length: 14 residues. In germline, CDR1 is SGHAT, CDR2 FQNNGV. Trimming took off 1 base at V and 4 bases at J, with 10 bases between the two ends. The CDR3 nucleotides are TGTGCCAGCAGCTTAGCGCCAGGCTTCTATGGCTACACCTTC. Protein sequence: CASSLAPGFYGYTF.

This clone was observed a handful of times. The V gene is TRBV6-5, the J gene TRBJ1-3; D unresolved. This CDR3 region has 16 residues. CDR1 MNHEY and CDR2 SVGAGI come from the germline V gene. V lost 0 bases to trimming and J lost 0 bases, with 9 bases between them. This CDR3 reads CASSYSGSRSGNTIYF. CDR3 bases: TGTGCCAGCAGTTACTCGGGGTCTCGCTCTGGAAACACCATATATTTT.

The chain carries TRBV6-2 or TRBV6-3 and TRBJ2-7, with 8 bases lining up with TRBD1. V shed 6 bases and J 2 bases; nucleotides not matched to a gene: 9. Germline CDR1 and CDR2: MNHEY and SVGEGT. The CDR3 is 15 residues long. The CDR3 is CASSPDRVNAYEQYF. The CDR3 bases are TGTGCCAGCAGCCCGGACAGGGTAAACGCCTACGAGCAGTACTTC.

This clone was found many times. The chain employs TRBV4-3 and TRBJ2-4; D possibly uses TRBD1 or TRBD2 (5 bases each). The germline V gene encodes CDR1 LGHNA and CDR2 YSLEER. CDR3 length equals 14 residues. The V end lost 4 bases, the J end lost 11 bases, and 18 bases lay between the germline ends. CDR3 in amino acids: CASSPTGTLTVQYF. Here the CDR3 DNA reads TGCGCCAGCAGCCCGACCGGGACCCTGACCGTTCAGTACTTC.

This clone showed up just once. The chain employs TRBV6-2 or TRBV6-3 and TRBJ1-1; D gene ambiguous. V lost 6 bases and J 0 bases, leaving 17 bases between the germline ends. Germline V CDR1 and CDR2: MNHEY, SVGEGT. The CDR3 runs to 16 residues. The CDR3 protein is CASSRVLGVMNTEAFF. The CDR3 nucleotides read TGTGCCAGCAGCCGGGTGCTCGGGGTCATGAACACTGAAGCTTTCTTT.

This rearrangement joins TRBV11-2 to TRBJ2-7; D uncertain. Germline V gene data show CDR1 as SGHAT and CDR2 as FQNNGV. This CDR3 has 10 residues. Trimming shortened V by 8 bases and J by 7 bases, and 9 bases separated the two germline ends. CDR3 sequence: CASGTGEQYF. The CDR3 DNA follows: TGTGCCAGCGGCACGGGTGAGCAGTACTTC.

Worth noting for this clone: The identical CDR3 is also encoded by other nucleotide sequences in the sample. The CDR3 DNA reads TGTGCCAGCAGCTATGGGGACGGCACTGAAGCTTTCTTT. Its translation is CASSYGDGTEAFF. The V call is TRBV9, the J call TRBJ1-1, with a tentative D call TRBD1 (5 bases). With 4 bases removed from V and 4 bases from J, the gap between germline ends came to 11 bases. Germline V gene sequence: CDR1 SGDLS, CDR2 YYNGEE. This CDR3 has 13 residues.

The chain combines TRBV14 with TRBJ1-1; D call uncertain. CDR1 SGHDN and CDR2 FVKESK come from the germline V gene. Between the trimmed V and J ends, which lost 4 bases and 1 base, there was a span of 7 bases. The CDR3 runs to 13 residues. The CDR3 DNA is TGTGCCAGCAGCCGTGGCTCGAACACTGAAGCTTTCTTT. Translated: CASSRGSNTEAFF.

The chain is built from TRBV11-2 and TRBJ2-7; TRBD1 might be the D (6 bases). The CDR3 extends over 14 amino acids. Trimming removed 5 bases from V and 2 bases from J, with 13 bases in between. Germline CDR1 is SGHAT and CDR2 is FQNNGV. CDR3 amino acids: CASSARTVPYEQYF. The CDR3 nucleotides are TGTGCCAGCAGCGCCCGGACAGTTCCCTACGAGCAGTACTTC.

This clone was counted only a few times. The rearrangement joins TRBV12-5 to TRBJ2-7, with 7 bases that match TRBD1. In germline, CDR1 is LGHNT, CDR2 FRNRAP. The CDR3 is 15 residues long. V trimming: 6 bases; J trimming: 2 bases; junction bases outside the gene matches: 10. The CDR3 is CASGPGQLKAYEQYF. The CDR3 DNA is TGTGCTAGTGGACCGGGACAGTTAAAGGCCTACGAGCAGTACTTC.

The chain recombines TRBV5-1 with TRBJ1-5; tentatively, D is TRBD1 (5 bases). Germline CDR1 and CDR2: SGHRS and YFSETQ. The CDR3 is made up of 16 amino acids. With 0 bases removed from V and 2 bases from J, the gap between germline ends came to 12 bases. The CDR3 region has the DNA TGCGCCAGCAGCTTGGGTTCTGGGGGAGGCAATCAGCCCCAGCATTTT. Translating it yields CASSLGSGGGNQPQHF.

The chain joins TRBV5-1 to TRBJ2-3, with TRBD1 identical over 8 bases. The CDR3 has 15 amino acids. V trimming: 5 bases; J trimming: 0 bases; junction bases outside the gene matches: 5. Germline V gene data show CDR1 as SGHRS and CDR2 as YFSETQ. The CDR3 bases are TGCGCCAGCAGAAATACAGGGGGGAGCACAGATACGCAGTATTTT. Protein product: CASRNTGGSTDTQYF.

The V gene is TRBV4-3, the J gene TRBJ1-5; a possible D gene is TRBD1 (5 bases). The CDR3 is 13 residues long. V was cut by 0 bases and J by 7 bases, with 7 bases left in between. CDR1 LGHNA and CDR2 YSLEER come from the germline V gene. The DNA of the CDR3 is TGCGCCAGCAGCCAAGACAAGGGGCAGCCCCAGCATTTT. This encodes CASSQDKGQPQHF.

The rearrangement links TRBV6-5 to TRBJ1-5, with D possibly being TRBD1 (5 bases). The length of the CDR3 is 14 residues. V lost 6 bases and J lost 7, with 16 bases in between. Germline V gene data show CDR1 as MNHEY and CDR2 as SVGAGI. CDR3 nucleotide sequence: TGTGCCAGCAGCCGGACCCAGGGCGAGCAGCCCCAGCATTTT. Translating gives CASSRTQGEQPQHF.

The chain links TRBV6-4 to TRBJ1-1; D not resolved. The CDR3 sequence is 16 residues long. With 7 bases removed from V and 1 base from J, the gap between germline ends came to 19 bases. CDR1 is MRHNA, CDR2 SNTAGT, per germline. The CDR3 spells CASTPTVGVSNTEAFF. DNA of the CDR3: TGTGCCAGCACCCCGACCGTTGGGGTTTCGAACACTGAAGCTTTCTTT.

The CDR3 DNA follows: TGTGCCAGTAGGCAAAGGGGCTCTGAAAGCACAGATACGCAGTATTTT. This sequence encodes CASRQRGSESTDTQYF. The chain has TRBV19 and TRBJ2-3; perhaps TRBD1 as D (5 bases). Trimming removed 6 bases from V and 0 bases from J, with 16 bases in between. The CDR3 has 16 amino acids. CDR1 LNHDA and CDR2 SQIVND come from the germline V gene (reference sequence).

The chain combines TRBV3-1 (or the pseudogene TRBV3-2) with TRBJ2-3, with 8 bases aligning to TRBD2. With V trimmed by 3 bases and J by 11 bases, 13 bases remained unmatched. This CDR3 is 15 amino acids long. Per the germline V gene, CDR1 is LGHDT and CDR2 is YNNKEL (reference sequence). The CDR3 spells CASSHLFLAGVMQYF. In nucleotides, the CDR3 is TGTGCCAGCAGCCACTTGTTCCTAGCGGGTGTAATGCAGTATTTT.

V usage is TRBV28 and J usage is TRBJ1-1, with D perhaps matching TRBD1 (6 bases). V lost 4 bases and J 0 bases, leaving 12 bases between the germline ends. Per germline, CDR1 MDHEN and CDR2 SYDVKM. CDR3 size: 15 residues. The CDR3 sequence: CASSSPGVLNTEAFF. The CDR3 DNA reads TGTGCCAGCAGTTCCCCAGGGGTCCTGAACACTGAAGCTTTCTTT.

The count of this clone is one. This sample also contains other DNA sequences that code for the same CDR3. The chain is built from TRBV19 and TRBJ1-5; TRBD1 agrees at 8 bases. This CDR3 has 14 residues. The germline CDR1 and CDR2 sequences are LNHDA and SQIVND (reference sequence). J lost 4 bases, V lost 2 bases, and 1 base had no gene match. The CDR3 loop is CASSITGGNQPQHF. CDR3 nucleotides: TGTGCCAGTAGTATAACAGGGGGTAATCAGCCCCAGCATTTT.